Below, 11 T cell receptor beta chains from the same sample are listed, as sequenced in a study of T cell responses to AZD1222 COVID-19 vaccine. The data were produced by immunoSEQ multiplex PCR, yet TCRdb's version contains in-frame clones alone and is incomplete. The sample includes 130,000 or so clones, more than 85% of them seen just once. The sequences come from peripheral blood, collected on day 0 of MenACWY control vaccination. The receptors stem from an adult in good health.

Note on this clone: Other DNA sequences in this specimen translate into the identical CDR3. The gene calls are TRBV19 and TRBJ2-2; D call uncertain. The CDR3 length is 15 residues. In germline, CDR1 is LNHDA, CDR2 SQIVND (reference sequence). Trimming shortened V by 6 bases and J by 8 bases, and 19 bases separated the two germline ends. For the CDR3, the DNA is TGTGCCAGTAGCATAAATACCGGCGGCACTGGGGAGCTGTTTTTT. This gives the protein CASSINTGGTGELFF.

The chain couples TRBV24-1 to TRBJ2-7; D unresolved. Germline V gene lookup returns CDR1 KGHDR and CDR2 SFDVKD. This CDR3 contains 12 residues. The V end lost 4 bases, the J end lost 3 bases, and 6 bases lay between the germline ends. For the CDR3, the DNA is TGTGCCACCAGTGAAACCAGCTACGAGCAGTACTTC. Translation: CATSETSYEQYF.

CDR3 amino acids: CASSYSQYNSPLHF. As DNA, the CDR3 is TGTGCCAGCAGTTACTCGCAATATAATTCACCCCTCCACTTT. V usage is TRBV6-5 and J usage is TRBJ1-6; D is uncertain. Germline lookup yields CDR1 MNHEY and CDR2 SVGAGI. This CDR3 contains 14 residues. Trimming shortened V by 0 bases and J by 4 bases, and 4 bases separated the two germline ends.

The rearrangement links TRBV6-5 to TRBJ2-7, with 9 bases that match TRBD2. Germline V gene sequence: CDR1 MNHEY, CDR2 SVGAGI. The ends lost 8 bases at V and 4 bases at J; junction bases unmatched: 6. This CDR3 is built from 13 residues. In DNA form, the CDR3 reads TGTGCCAGCCGGCGGGAGGGCCCATACGAGCAGTACTTC. The encoded protein is CASRREGPYEQYF.

The J gene is TRBJ2-1, the V gene TRBV7-3, with a weak D call TRBD2 (5 bases). The CDR3 runs to 14 residues. V dropped 1 base and J dropped 9 bases, with 13 bases sitting between them. Germline CDR1 is SGHTA and CDR2 is FQGTGA. CDR3 amino acids: CASSLKVASGEQFF. The DNA for the CDR3 is TGTGCCAGCAGCTTAAAGGTAGCGTCGGGTGAGCAGTTCTTC.

DNA for the CDR3: TGTGCCAGCAGTGAAGGTGACAGGAATCAAGAGACCCAGTACTTC. Residues: CASSEGDRNQETQYF. The chain employs TRBV6-1 and TRBJ2-5, with D perhaps TRBD1 (6 bases). In germline, CDR1 is MNHNS, CDR2 SASEGT. This CDR3 region has 15 residues. V dropped 1 base and J dropped 2 bases, with 11 bases sitting between them.

This rearrangement joins TRBV23-1 to TRBJ1-1; tentatively, D is TRBD1 (5 bases). TRBV23-1 is treated as an ORF (open reading frame) with a function not yet certain. The CDR3 loop spans 15 amino acids. Trimming cost V 3 bases and J 8 bases, with 19 bases left between them. The CDR3: CASSHFRENFVEAFF. DNA for the CDR3: TGCGCCAGCAGTCACTTCAGGGAGAATTTTGTGGAAGCTTTCTTT.

The chain recombines TRBV9 with TRBJ1-5; 9 bases match TRBD1. This CDR3 has 15 residues. The germline CDR1 and CDR2 sequences are SGDLS and YYNGEE. J lost 4 bases, V lost 0 bases, and 2 bases had no gene match. CDR3 coding DNA: TGTGCCAGCAGCGTAGAGGGGACAGGGAATCAGCCCCAGCATTTT. It is translated as CASSVEGTGNQPQHF.

This clone is a singleton in its sample. The rearrangement uses TRBV18 and TRBJ2-2; 9 bases match TRBD1. Germline V gene data show CDR1 as KGHSH and CDR2 as LQKENI. The ends lost 5 bases at V and 4 bases at J; junction bases unmatched: 5. CDR3 size: 15 residues. In nucleotides, the CDR3 is TGTGCCAGCTCAACATCGACAGGGGGCACCGGGGAGCTGTTTTTT. Residues: CASSTSTGGTGELFF.

The genes are TRBV19 and TRBJ2-7; 7 nucleotides line up with TRBD2. This CDR3 has 14 residues. The trim removed 8 bases at V and 0 bases at J, leaving 7 bases unmatched. Germline loops: CDR1 LNHDA, CDR2 SQIVND (reference sequence). CDR3 protein: CASARGRDSYEQYF. In nucleotides, the CDR3 is TGTGCCAGTGCCCGAGGGAGGGACTCCTACGAGCAGTACTTC.

V and J are TRBV27 and TRBJ1-3, with 7 positions matching TRBD1. After removal of 3 bases from V and 8 bases from J, the junction contained 25 bases not matched to a gene. CDR3 size: 20 residues. The germline gives CDR1 MNHEY, CDR2 SMNVEV (reference sequence). This CDR3 is CASSFPFSERQGRGIDTIYF. As DNA, the CDR3 is TGTGCCAGCAGTTTCCCCTTTTCTGAAAGACAGGGTAGAGGCATAGACACCATATATTTT.